Below, 10 T cell receptor beta chains from the same sample are listed, as sequenced in a study of control samples from healthy donors and cancer patients (TCRdb year 2020). The protocol used for the library was the immunoSEQ multiplex PCR assay. TCRdb took this table from immuneACCESS and kept in-frame rearrangements with V and J called. Such tables lack part of the clones; where checked against another copy, unresolved V genes explain under half of the gap, and the rest is unexplained. For this sample there are under 150,000 clones; roughly 90% appear just once. Over 4% of the sample comes from the top ten. The specimen sequenced was blood. All receptors come from a man aged 30 to 39 in good health.

The chain employs TRBV6-5 and TRBJ2-1; D remains unclear. V lost 4 bases, J lost 0 bases, and 10 bases lay in between. CDR1 MNHEY and CDR2 SVGAGI come from the germline V gene. The CDR3 runs to 15 residues. The CDR3 region has the DNA TGTGCCAGCAGTTGGAAGCCCAGCTCCTACAATGAGCAGTTCTTC. Translating gives CASSWKPSSYNEQFF.

This clone was observed a handful of times. The chain combines TRBV7-3 with TRBJ2-1; TRBD2 agrees at 8 bases. Trimming cost V 5 bases and J 4 bases; bases outside gene matches: 7. The germline CDR1 and CDR2 sequences are SGHTA and FQGTGA. The CDR3 consists of 15 residues. The CDR3 DNA is TGTGCCAGCAGCGCGTCCGGGGGGGAATACAATGAGCAGTTCTTC. Protein: CASSASGGEYNEQFF.

The table lists this clone with a count of one. This chain links TRBV3-1 (or the pseudogene TRBV3-2) with TRBJ1-1, with no clear D. CDR3 size: 15 residues. The germline V gene encodes CDR1 LGHDT and CDR2 YNNKEL (reference sequence). The V end was cut by 3 bases, the J end by 3 bases, with 14 bases between. This chain's CDR3 is CASSQYQVKDTEAFF. The CDR3 region has the DNA TGTGCCAGCAGCCAGTACCAGGTCAAGGACACTGAAGCTTTCTTT.

The gene calls are TRBV29-1 and TRBJ2-1; 10 bases fit TRBD2. This CDR3 contains 17 residues. CDR1 and CDR2 from the germline V gene are SQVTM and ANQGSEA. V shed 7 bases, J shed 6 bases, and the junction held 18 bases outside the gene matches. The CDR3 spells CSAGRGGGLAVANEQFF. CDR3 coding DNA: TGCAGCGCGGGAAGGGGGGGTGGACTAGCGGTGGCCAATGAGCAGTTCTTC.

The genes are TRBV6-2 or TRBV6-3 and TRBJ2-7; D is undetermined. V was clipped by 6 bases and J by 7 bases, with 10 bases between them. This CDR3 is 11 amino acids long. Germline V gene data show CDR1 as MNHEY and CDR2 as SVGEGT. The CDR3 sequence: CASSPRFEQYF. In DNA, the CDR3 is TGTGCCAGCAGCCCACGTTTTGAGCAGTACTTC.

The chain carries TRBV29-1 and TRBJ2-7; D uncertain. Germline V gene lookup returns CDR1 SQVTM and CDR2 ANQGSEA. The CDR3 sequence is 11 residues long. The germline V and J ends were trimmed by 4 bases and 6 bases, with 10 bases remaining between them. The chain's CDR3 is CSVVYVLEQYF. In nucleotides, the CDR3 is TGCAGCGTTGTCTACGTCCTCGAGCAGTACTTC.

To note about this clone: The sample contains more than one DNA sequence encoding this CDR3. The CDR3 protein is CSVRDGNSNQPQHF. In nucleotides, the CDR3 is TGCAGCGTACGGGACGGGAATAGCAATCAGCCCCAGCATTTT. The V call is TRBV29-1, the J call TRBJ1-5, with D possibly being TRBD1 (5 bases). V lost 6 bases, J lost 0 bases, and 12 bases lay in between. The length of the CDR3 is 14 residues. Germline assignment: CDR1 SQVTM and CDR2 ANQGSEA.

This clone was counted a few times. This chain connects TRBV3-1 (or the pseudogene TRBV3-2) to TRBJ1-5; 11 bases line up with TRBD1. CDR3 length: 16 residues. V was pared by 3 bases and J by 5 bases, with 6 bases of the junction left unmatched. Germline assignment: CDR1 LGHDT and CDR2 YNNKEL (reference sequence). CDR3 DNA sequence: TGTGCCAGCAGCCAGTGGGGACAGGGGGAGGATCAGCCCCAGCATTTT. Translated: CASSQWGQGEDQPQHF.

The chain combines TRBV18 with TRBJ1-2; 10 bases line up with TRBD1. The junction had 17 bases not matched to a gene; V was cut back by 3 bases and J by 4 bases. There are 19 residues in the CDR3. Looked up from germline, CDR1 is KGHSH and CDR2 is LQKENI. The DNA for the CDR3 is TGTGCCAGCTCACCCCCCGAAACAGACAGGGGGCCGGGGTCCTATGGCTACACCTTC. This gives the protein CASSPPETDRGPGSYGYTF.

The rearrangement uses TRBV11-3 and TRBJ2-7; D assignment may be TRBD1 or TRBD2 (6 bases each). Per the germline V gene, CDR1 is SGHNT and CDR2 is YENEEA. This CDR3 contains 17 residues. The germline V and J ends were trimmed by 0 bases and 5 bases, with 20 bases remaining between them. The CDR3 sequence: CASSLDSGFGGLNEQYF. CDR3 bases: TGTGCCAGCAGCTTAGATAGTGGCTTCGGGGGCTTAAACGAGCAGTACTTC.